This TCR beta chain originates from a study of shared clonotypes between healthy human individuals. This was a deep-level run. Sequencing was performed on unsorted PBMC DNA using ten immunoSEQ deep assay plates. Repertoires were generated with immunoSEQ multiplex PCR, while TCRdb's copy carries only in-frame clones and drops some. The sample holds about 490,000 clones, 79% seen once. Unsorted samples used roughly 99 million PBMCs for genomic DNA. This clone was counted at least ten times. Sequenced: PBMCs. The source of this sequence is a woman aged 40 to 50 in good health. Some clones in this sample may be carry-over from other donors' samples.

The CDR3 reads CAWSVRREGFYEQYF. For the CDR3, the DNA is TGTGCCTGGAGTGTACGGCGGGAGGGCTTCTACGAGCAGTACTTC. The chain is built from TRBV30 and TRBJ2-5; TRBD2 matches 9 bases. TRBJ2-7 explains the end of the DNA better; the J call may be wrong. This CDR3 region has 15 residues. Germline CDR1 is GTSNPN and CDR2 is SVGIG (reference sequence).